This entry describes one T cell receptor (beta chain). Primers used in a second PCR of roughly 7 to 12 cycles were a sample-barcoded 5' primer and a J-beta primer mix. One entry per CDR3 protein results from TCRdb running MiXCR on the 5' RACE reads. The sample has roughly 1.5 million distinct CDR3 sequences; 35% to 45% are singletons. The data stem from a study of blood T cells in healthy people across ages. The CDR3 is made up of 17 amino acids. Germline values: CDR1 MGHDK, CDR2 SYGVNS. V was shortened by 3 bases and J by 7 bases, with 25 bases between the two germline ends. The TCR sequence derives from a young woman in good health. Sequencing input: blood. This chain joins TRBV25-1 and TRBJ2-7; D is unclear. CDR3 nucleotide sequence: TGTGCCAGCAGTGATTCCCCTACTGCGAGCTCCTACAATGAGCAGTACTTC. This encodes CASSDSPTASSYNEQYF.